This record covers a single T cell receptor (beta chain). Its antigen is not identified. A second PCR, run for about 7 to 11 cycles, used a sample-barcoded 5' primer plus a J-beta primer mix. Tagging of each cDNA molecule was performed by a template-switch adaptor with 12 random nucleotides. TCRdb independently ran MiXCR on the 5' RACE reads; one entry per CDR3 protein. This sample has fewer than 700,000 distinct CDR3 sequences, with 45% to 55% found just once. Looked up from germline, CDR1 is MNHNY and CDR2 is SVGAGI (reference sequence). Unmatched junction bases numbered 11, after V lost 2 bases and J lost 1 base. The CDR3 sequence is 17 residues long. These data are taken from a study of blood T cells in healthy people across ages. Findings of the study overall: Significant beta diversity loss was already apparent by age approximately 37, declining roughly linearly. In long-lived donors, naive CD4+ cell counts and diversity exceeded those of aged donors.

Individuals who donated were healthy Caucasians from Russia aged roughly 6 to 100. The sequencing input was blood. The chain recombines TRBV6-6 with TRBJ2-7, with 7 bases lining up with TRBD2. The source of this sequence is a man aged 80 or over in good health. The CDR3, as DNA: TGTGCCAGCAGTTACCCGGGTATCGGCGGGGGTTCCTACGAGCAGTACTTC. Translated: CASSYPGIGGGSYEQYF.